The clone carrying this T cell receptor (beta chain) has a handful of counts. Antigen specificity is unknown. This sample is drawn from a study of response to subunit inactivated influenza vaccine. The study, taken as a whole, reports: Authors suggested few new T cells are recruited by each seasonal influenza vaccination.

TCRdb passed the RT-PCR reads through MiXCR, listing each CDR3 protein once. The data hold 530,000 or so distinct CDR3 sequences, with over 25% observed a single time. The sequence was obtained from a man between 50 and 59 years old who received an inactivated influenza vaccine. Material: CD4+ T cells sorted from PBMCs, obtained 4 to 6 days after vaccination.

The CDR3 sequence is CSVGRGTGGNEQFF. The DNA of the CDR3 is TGCAGCGTGGGCCGCGGGACAGGGGGCAATGAGCAGTTCTTC. V is TRBV29-1 and J is TRBJ2-1; TRBD1 matches at 11 bases. Germline V gives CDR1 SQVTM, CDR2 ANQGSEA. The CDR3 runs 14 residues. The junction had 7 bases not matched to a gene; V was cut back by 6 bases and J by 6 bases.